This section outlines one T cell receptor (beta chain) sequence together with its context. Its antigen is not identified. The entry originates in a study of cytomegalovirus exposure and HLA in healthy donors. The wider study: HLA-typed donors contributed 80 million to 85 million unique TCRs, which were held in an early data release.

Germline V gene lookup returns CDR1 SNHLY and CDR2 FYNNEI. The CDR3 totals 16 residues. Findings and caveats of the study: Rarity marked most TCR sequences, yet some public TCRs occurred in many donors. Most of the TCR beta V segments (in an earlier analysis) were productive either about 90% or about 30% of the time. For TCR beta chains, V- and J-gene trimming was later linked to a missense DCLRE1C variant.

PCR employed 60 Vbeta and 13 Jbeta primers. Libraries were prepared by immunoSEQ multiplex PCR; TCRdb keeps only in-frame clonotypes and omits some of them. The sample holds roughly 30,000 clones, about 83% seen once. Sequencing was performed on PBMCs. The TCR sequence derives from a boy younger than 18 in good health and CMV-seronegative. This chain uses TRBV2 with TRBJ2-5; a weak D match, TRBD1 (5 bases). The J call is in doubt because the DNA end fits TRBJ2-7 better. CDR3 sequence: CASSHTVQGRSYEQYF. CDR3 nucleotides: TGTGCCAGCAGTCACACCGTTCAGGGAAGGTCCTACGAGCAGTACTTC.